This TCR beta chain was observed in a study of spatial heterogeneity in lung cancer. Study-level information: The average count in raw reads for each unique TCR and UMI combination exceeded 8.5 appearances. Study-wide points: Ubiquitous expanded tumor TCRs surfaced in blood more at resection than they did at follow-up.

The time point here: sample taken at primary tumor resection. Unsorted samples of tumor, nontumor lung or frozen PBMC had their whole RNA sequenced. There were some 70 donors, all of them untreated patients with early-stage non-small cell lung cancer. Notes on this clonotype: Its specificity is not known.

The presence of a unique molecular identifier marked each TCR cDNA molecule. TCRdb reanalysed the 5' RACE reads using MiXCR and keeps one entry per CDR3 protein. The sample has about 60,000 distinct CDR3 sequences, more than 7% seen once; the top ten hold approximately 15%. This CDR3 comprises 13 residues. The germline gives CDR1 MNHEY, CDR2 SVGAGI. After removal of 8 bases from V and 4 bases from J, the junction contained 7 bases not matched to a gene. Sequences were derived from PBMCs, sampled at surgery. This sequence was found in a female donor with early-stage non-small cell lung cancer. The genes are TRBV6-5 and TRBJ1-1, with 7 bases matching TRBD1. CDR3 DNA: TGTGCCAGCGTCCGGGACAGTGGCACTGAAGCTTTCTTT. As protein: CASVRDSGTEAFF.